The rows below give T cell receptor beta chains drawn from one sample of a study of T-cell reconstitution after alpha-beta-depleted transplantation in children. Each CDR3 protein is one row after TCRdb ran MiXCR on the PCR reads. This table holds hundreds of thousands of distinct CDR3 sequences, 10% found once. This specimen was PBMCs, taken before TCRalphabeta/CD19-depleted stem cell transplant. These receptors were taken from a boy under three years old with acute myeloid leukemia, due to receive a stem cell transplant. Each CDR3 is given with its conserved first and last residue. The D gene is left open where the match is weak. Clone size, where shown, is once, few, many, or a class for clones that have expanded.

TRBJ2-7,many,TRBV6-2/TRBV6-3,TRBD1,CASSSWTGIYEQYF,TGTGCCAGCAGTTCCTGGACAGGAATCTACGAGCAGTACTTC
TRBJ2-3,.,TRBV7-9,TRBD2,CASSSSGRAPDTQYF,TGTGCCAGCAGCTCCAGCGGGAGGGCCCCAGATACGCAGTATTTT
TRBJ2-7,many,TRBV21-1,.,CASSSRTGGYEQYF,TGTGCCAGCAGCTCCCGGACAGGGGGCTACGAGCAGTACTTC
TRBJ1-4,many,TRBV7-2,.,CASSLHPGQANEKLFF,TGTGCCAGCAGCCTCCACCCCGGTCAAGCTAATGAAAAACTGTTTTTT
TRBJ2-2,many,TRBV11-2,TRBD2,CASSFYFRLAGGRRSGELFF,TGTGCCAGCAGCTTCTATTTCCGACTAGCGGGGGGGCGGAGGTCCGGGGAGCTGTTTTTT
TRBJ2-7,many,TRBV20-1,.,CSPSVFGGLEQYF,TGCAGCCCAAGCGTCTTTGGGGGATTGGAGCAGTACTTC
TRBJ2-7,.,TRBV4-3,TRBD2,CASSQDRTSGSYEQYF,TGCGCCAGCAGCCAAGATAGGACTAGCGGGTCCTACGAGCAGTACTTC
TRBJ2-7,many,TRBV7-2,.,CASSLKSSEQYF,TGTGCCAGCAGCTTAAAGAGCTCCGAGCAGTACTTC
TRBJ2-1,.,TRBV20-1,TRBD2,CSARLLAGVINEQFF,TGCAGTGCTAGGTTACTAGCGGGAGTTATAAATGAGCAGTTCTTC
TRBJ1-2,many,TRBV4-3,.,CASSQDRGDLYGYTF,TGCGCCAGCAGCCAAGATCGGGGGGACCTCTATGGCTACACCTTC
TRBJ2-5,few,TRBV4-1,TRBD2,CASSQEGLAESYQETQYF,TGCGCCAGCAGCCAAGAAGGACTAGCGGAGTCATACCAAGAGACCCAGTACTTC
TRBJ2-4,many,TRBV20-1,.,CSASGRRDIQYF,TGCAGTGCTAGCGGGAGACGAGACATTCAGTACTTC
TRBJ2-1,many,TRBV7-9,.,CASSLWDSTYNEQFF,TGTGCCAGCAGCCTCTGGGACTCGACCTACAATGAGCAGTTCTTC
TRBJ1-5,many,TRBV6-2/TRBV6-3,TRBD1,CASSDRGLLQPQHF,TGTGCCAGCAGCGACAGGGGGTTGCTTCAGCCCCAGCATTTT
TRBJ2-3,many,TRBV12-3/TRBV12-4,.,CASSFGATDTQYF,TGTGCCAGCAGTTTCGGAGCCACAGATACGCAGTATTTT
TRBJ2-3,.,TRBV5-1,.,CASSWDVTDTQYF,TGCGCCAGCAGCTGGGACGTCACAGATACGCAGTATTTT
TRBJ2-2,few,TRBV12-3/TRBV12-4,TRBD2,CASSSWTSVGGELFF,TGTGCCAGCAGCTCATGGACTAGCGTGGGCGGGGAGCTGTTTTTT
TRBJ2-7,few,TRBV7-2,.,CASSSSPGTRLSYEQYF,TGTGCCAGCAGCTCCTCCCCCGGGACAAGGCTCTCCTACGAGCAGTACTTC
TRBJ2-3,.,TRBV2,.,CASSEGPHPADTQYF,TGTGCCAGCAGTGAGGGACCTCACCCCGCAGATACGCAGTATTTT
TRBJ2-5,many,TRBV5-1,.,CASRWAETQYF,TGCGCCAGCAGGTGGGCAGAGACCCAGTACTTC
TRBJ1-3,many,TRBV7-9,.,CASSLPDRPPSGNTIYF,TGTGCCAGCAGCTTACCCGATCGTCCTCCATCTGGAAACACCATATATTTT
TRBJ2-3,many,TRBV28,TRBD1,CASSRTGVHSTDTQYF,TGTGCCAGCAGCAGAACAGGGGTCCATAGCACAGATACGCAGTATTTT
TRBJ2-7,many,TRBV29-1,.,CSVGGQGTYEQYF,TGCAGCGTTGGAGGCCAGGGGACCTACGAGCAGTACTTC
TRBJ2-7,.,TRBV7-2,TRBD1,CASSLVSGTGYEQYF,TGTGCCAGCAGCTTAGTATCCGGGACAGGATACGAGCAGTACTTC
TRBJ1-5,many,TRBV7-2,.,CASSLAGSRPQHF,TGTGCCAGCAGCTTAGCAGGGTCGAGGCCCCAGCATTTT
TRBJ2-2,many,TRBV28,.,CASSLTQGIAGELFF,TGTGCCAGCAGTTTGACGCAGGGGATCGCCGGGGAGCTGTTTTTT
TRBJ2-7,few,TRBV28,.,CASSFLGLGGYEQYF,TGTGCCAGCAGTTTCCTGGGACTGGGAGGCTACGAGCAGTACTTC